Shown below are 10 T cell receptor beta chains from a single sample sequenced in a study of T cell responses to AZD1222 COVID-19 vaccine. The table came from immunoSEQ multiplex PCR; TCRdb's copy has only in-frame clones and leaves some out. The table includes roughly 62,000 clones, approximately 83% detected once. The specimen comprised peripheral blood, sampled on day 0 of AZD1222 vaccination. Receptors originate from an adult in good health.

This clone has more than one count but fewer than ten. Here the CDR3 reads CASSAGQARSYNSPLHF. CDR3 in DNA: TGTGCCAGCAGCGCAGGACAGGCCCGCTCCTATAATTCACCCCTCCACTTT. The genes are TRBV9 and TRBJ1-6, with 7 bases that match TRBD1. CDR3 size: 17 residues. Losses at the gene ends were 3 bases for V and 0 bases for J; bases not matched to a gene: 6. Germline CDR1 SGDLS, CDR2 YYNGEE.

There are a few counts of this clone. The rearrangement uses TRBV5-1 and TRBJ2-2; a weak D match, TRBD1 (5 bases). Germline lookup yields CDR1 SGHRS and CDR2 YFSETQ. The CDR3 is made up of 14 amino acids. With 0 bases removed from V and 7 bases from J, the gap between germline ends came to 10 bases. CDR3 loop: CASSLEQGNGELFF. The CDR3 nucleotides are TGCGCCAGCAGCTTGGAGCAGGGTAACGGGGAGCTGTTTTTT.

The V call is TRBV29-1, the J call TRBJ1-6; possible D gene TRBD1, 6 bases. Trimming removed 6 bases from V and 2 bases from J, with 8 bases in between. The CDR3 runs to 13 residues. The germline gives CDR1 SQVTM, CDR2 ANQGSEA. The CDR3 sequence: CSVRTAYNSPLHF. The CDR3 DNA reads as TGCAGCGTCCGGACAGCCTATAATTCACCCCTCCACTTT.

The gene calls are TRBV3-1 (or the pseudogene TRBV3-2) and TRBJ2-5; the D gene is possibly TRBD1 (5 bases). Germline assignment: CDR1 LGHDT and CDR2 YNNKEL (reference sequence). V lost 3 bases and J 7 bases, leaving 9 bases between the germline ends. The CDR3 spans 12 residues. The CDR3 is CASSHREGTQYF. The DNA of the CDR3 is TGTGCCAGCAGCCACAGGGAAGGGACCCAGTACTTC.

The chain links TRBV25-1 to TRBJ1-4; 7 positions agree with TRBD1. V shed 4 bases and J 6 bases; nucleotides not matched to a gene: 2. This CDR3 comprises 13 residues. From germline, CDR1 is MGHDK and CDR2 SYGVNS. This CDR3 is CASSAGQYEKLFF. The CDR3 DNA follows: TGTGCCAGCAGTGCGGGACAGTATGAAAAACTGTTTTTT.

In its sample, this clone was seen once. The V and J genes are TRBV27 and TRBJ2-3; no definite D call. This CDR3 spans 12 amino acids. With 2 bases removed from V and 5 bases from J, the gap between germline ends came to 5 bases. Per the germline V gene, CDR1 is MNHEY and CDR2 is SMNVEV (reference sequence). This CDR3 is CASSLMGDTQYF. In DNA form, the CDR3 reads TGTGCCAGCAGTTTAATGGGAGATACGCAGTATTTT.

This clone was counted many times. V gene TRBV7-6 combines with J gene TRBJ1-6; TRBD1 aligns across 7 bases. Germline CDR1 reads SGHVS; CDR2 reads FNYEAQ. V was clipped by 5 bases and J by 7 bases; unmatched bases: 5. The CDR3 contains 14 residues. DNA of the CDR3: TGTGCCAGCAGCCCGACAGGGTACAATTCACCCCTCCACTTT. It yields the protein CASSPTGYNSPLHF.

This clone appeared once. The rearrangement joins TRBV9 to TRBJ2-7; perhaps D is TRBD1 or TRBD2 (7 bases each). V lost 0 bases to trimming and J lost 6 bases, with 16 bases between them. Germline values: CDR1 SGDLS, CDR2 YYNGEE. The length of the CDR3 is 15 residues. The CDR3 protein is CASSVEGGGAVEQYF. CDR3 nucleotide sequence: TGTGCCAGCAGCGTAGAGGGAGGGGGCGCGGTCGAGCAGTACTTC.

This clone was detected only a few times. The chain joins TRBV19 to TRBJ2-1; 8 bases are a match to TRBD2. J lost 3 bases, V lost 8 bases, and 6 bases had no gene match. This CDR3 has 14 residues. CDR1 and CDR2 (germline): LNHDA, SQIVND (reference sequence). This chain's CDR3 is CASGERGIYNEQFF. Written as DNA, the CDR3 is TGTGCCAGTGGAGAGCGGGGGATCTACAATGAGCAGTTCTTC. Looking up the rest from reference TRBV19 and TRBJ2-1 gives the full variable domain: DGGITQSPKYLFRKEGQNVTLSCEQNLNHDAMYWYRQDPGQGLRLIYYSQIVNDFQKGDIAEGYSVSREKKESFPLTVTSAQKNPTAFYLCASGERGIYNEQFFGPGTRLTVL.

This clone was detected once. The CDR3 loop reads CASSQLAGGSTDTQYF. As DNA, the CDR3 is TGCGCCAGCAGCCAACTCGCAGGGGGGAGCACAGATACGCAGTATTTT. This sequence joins TRBV4-3 and TRBJ2-3; weak D call: TRBD1 (7 bases). CDR1 and CDR2 from the germline V gene are LGHNA and YSLEER. This CDR3 contains 16 residues. Trimming stripped 2 bases from V and 0 bases from J, with 12 bases between.